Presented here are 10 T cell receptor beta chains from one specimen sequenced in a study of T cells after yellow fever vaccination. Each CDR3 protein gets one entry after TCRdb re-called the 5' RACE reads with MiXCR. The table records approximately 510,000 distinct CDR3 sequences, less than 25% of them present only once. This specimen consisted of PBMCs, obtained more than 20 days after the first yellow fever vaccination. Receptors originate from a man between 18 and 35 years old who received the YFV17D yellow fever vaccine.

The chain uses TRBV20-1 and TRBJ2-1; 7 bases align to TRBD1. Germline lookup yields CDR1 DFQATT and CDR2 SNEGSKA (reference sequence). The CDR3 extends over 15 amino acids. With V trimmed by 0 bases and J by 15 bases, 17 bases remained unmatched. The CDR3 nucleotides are TGCAGTGCTAGAGACCGGAGAGGGGGCAGGGCACGCGGGTTCTTC. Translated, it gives CSARDRRGGRARGFF.

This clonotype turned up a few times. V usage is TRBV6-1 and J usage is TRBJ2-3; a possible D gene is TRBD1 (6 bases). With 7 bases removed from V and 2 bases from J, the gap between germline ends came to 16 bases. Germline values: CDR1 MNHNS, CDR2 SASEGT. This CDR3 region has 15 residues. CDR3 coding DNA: TGTGCCAGCACCCTACAAGGGGGTACCACAGATACGCAGTATTTT. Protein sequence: CASTLQGGTTDTQYF.

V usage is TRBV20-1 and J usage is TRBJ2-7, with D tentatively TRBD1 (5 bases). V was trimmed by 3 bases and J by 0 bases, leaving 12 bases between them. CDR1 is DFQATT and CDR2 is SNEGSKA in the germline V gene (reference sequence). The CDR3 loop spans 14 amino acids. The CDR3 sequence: CSASGYRSSYEQYF. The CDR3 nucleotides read TGCAGTGCTAGCGGCTACAGGAGCTCCTACGAGCAGTACTTC.

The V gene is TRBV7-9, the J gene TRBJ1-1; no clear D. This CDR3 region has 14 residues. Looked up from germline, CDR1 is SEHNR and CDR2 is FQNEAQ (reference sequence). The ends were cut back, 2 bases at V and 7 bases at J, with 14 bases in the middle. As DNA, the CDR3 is TGTGCCAGCAGCTTATCGCGTAAGGGTGGTGAAGCTTTCTTT. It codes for CASSLSRKGGEAFF.

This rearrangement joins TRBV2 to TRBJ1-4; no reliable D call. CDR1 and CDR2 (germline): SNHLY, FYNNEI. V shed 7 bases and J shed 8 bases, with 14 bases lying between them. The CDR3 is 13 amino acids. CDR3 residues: CASKKAGEEKLFF. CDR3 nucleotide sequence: TGTGCCAGCAAGAAGGCGGGAGAGGAAAAACTGTTTTTT.

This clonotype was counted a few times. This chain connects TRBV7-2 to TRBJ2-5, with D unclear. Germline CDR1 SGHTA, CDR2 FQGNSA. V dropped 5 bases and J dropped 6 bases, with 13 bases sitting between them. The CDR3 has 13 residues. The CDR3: CASSPDALKTQYF. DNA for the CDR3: TGTGCCAGCAGCCCGGACGCTCTGAAGACCCAGTACTTC.

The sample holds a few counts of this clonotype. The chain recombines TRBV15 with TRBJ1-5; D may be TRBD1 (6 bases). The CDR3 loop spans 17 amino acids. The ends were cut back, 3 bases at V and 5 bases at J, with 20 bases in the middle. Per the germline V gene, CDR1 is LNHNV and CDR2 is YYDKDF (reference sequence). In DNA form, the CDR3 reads TGTGCCACCAGCAGGGGGGGGGGCCCCGGCGGGGATCAGCCCCAGCATTTT. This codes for CATSRGGGPGGDQPQHF.

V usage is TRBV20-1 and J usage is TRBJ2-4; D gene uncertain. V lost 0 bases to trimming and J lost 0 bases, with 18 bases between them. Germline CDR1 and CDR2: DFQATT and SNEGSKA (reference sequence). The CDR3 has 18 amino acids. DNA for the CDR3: TGCAGTGCTAGAGATCGGAATCTCCTCGGTTTAGCCAAAAACATTCAGTACTTC. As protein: CSARDRNLLGLAKNIQYF.

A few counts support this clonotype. The CDR3 spells CATSGVQMTYGYTF. The CDR3 bases are TGTGCCACCAGTGGGGTGCAGATGACCTATGGCTACACCTTC. The chain has TRBV24-1 and TRBJ1-2, with D unresolved. CDR1 and CDR2 from the germline V gene are KGHDR and SFDVKD. The CDR3 consists of 14 residues. V lost 5 bases, J lost 4 bases, and 13 bases lay in between.

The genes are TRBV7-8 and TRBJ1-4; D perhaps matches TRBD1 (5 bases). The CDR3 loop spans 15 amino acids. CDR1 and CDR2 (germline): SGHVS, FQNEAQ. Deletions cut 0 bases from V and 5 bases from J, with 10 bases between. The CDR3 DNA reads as TGTGCCAGCAGCTTAGCGGGACTCCTGAATGAAAAACTGTTTTTT. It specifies CASSLAGLLNEKLFF. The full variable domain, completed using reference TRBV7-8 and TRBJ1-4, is GAGVSQSPRYKVAKRGQDVALRCDPISGHVSLFWYQQALGQGPEFLTYFQNEAQLDKSGLPSDRFFAERPEGSVSTLKIQRTQQEDSAVYLCASSLAGLLNEKLFFGSGTQLSVL.